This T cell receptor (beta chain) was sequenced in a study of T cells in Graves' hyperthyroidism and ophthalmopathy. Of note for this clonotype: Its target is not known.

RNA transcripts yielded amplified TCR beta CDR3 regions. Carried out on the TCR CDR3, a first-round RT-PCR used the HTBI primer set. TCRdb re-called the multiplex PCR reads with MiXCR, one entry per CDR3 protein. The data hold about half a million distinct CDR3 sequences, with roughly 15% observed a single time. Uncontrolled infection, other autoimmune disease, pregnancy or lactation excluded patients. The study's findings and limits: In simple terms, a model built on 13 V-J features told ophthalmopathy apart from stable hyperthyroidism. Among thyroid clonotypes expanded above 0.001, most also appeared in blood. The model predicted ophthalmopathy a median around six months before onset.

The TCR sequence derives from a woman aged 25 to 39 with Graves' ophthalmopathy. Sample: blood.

This CDR3 is CASSETDRISGNTIYF. The CDR3 nucleotides are TGTGCCAGCAGTGAAACCGACCGAATCTCTGGAAACACCATATATTTT. The V call is TRBV2, the J call TRBJ1-3; no clear D gene. Deletions cut 2 bases from V and 0 bases from J, with 11 bases between. CDR1 SNHLY and CDR2 FYNNEI come from the germline V gene. There are 16 residues in the CDR3. Using reference TRBV2 and TRBJ1-3 for the parts outside the CDR3, the full variable domain is EPEVTQTPSHQVTQMGQEVILRCVPISNHLYFYWYRQILGQKVEFLVSFYNNEISEKSEIFDDQFSVERPDGSNFTLKIRSTKLEDSAMYFCASSETDRISGNTIYFGEGSWLTVV.